The sequence of this TCR beta chain was determined in a study of blood T cells in healthy people across ages. Germline CDR1 reads MGHRA; CDR2 reads YSYEKL. V was cut by 3 bases and J by 8 bases, with 14 bases left in between. The CDR3 has 14 amino acids. A J-beta primer mix and a sample-barcoded 5' primer were used in a second PCR of roughly 6 to 11 cycles. TCRdb independently ran MiXCR on the 5' RACE reads; one entry per CDR3 protein. The sample includes about 1,500,000 distinct CDR3 sequences, around 39% of them seen just once. The rearrangement joins TRBV4-1 to TRBJ2-1, with a weak D call TRBD2 (6 bases). This TCR was recovered from a woman aged 18 to 35 in good health. The source material was blood. In nucleotides, the CDR3 is TGCGCCAGCAGCCAGAGGAGGGCTTCTGATGAGCAGTTCTTC. Amino acids: CASSQRRASDEQFF.